Described below is a single T cell receptor beta chain sequence and its context. Its specificity is not known. A much larger clone lies a single base off, so this may be a read error. The sample is drawn from a study of breast tumors, draining lymph nodes, adjacent tissues. Study-wide results and limits: Compared with lymph nodes, tumors were less diverse; compared with nontumor tissue, more. That most tumor T cells come from lymph nodes remained unproven. Findings are consistent with lymph node origin and intratumoral expansion of most tumor T cells.

Samples came from axillary lymph nodes draining the breast cancer. TCRdb re-derived calls from the multiplex PCR reads in MiXCR, one entry per CDR3 protein. This sample yields some 130,000 distinct CDR3 sequences, of which under 25% are seen a single time; 2.5% to 3% belongs to the top ten. The CDR3 consists of 12 residues. Per the germline V gene, CDR1 is SGHKS and CDR2 is YYEKEE (reference sequence). Material: axillary lymph node tissue. The clonotype was recovered from a female donor with breast cancer. Some clones in this sample may be carry-over from other donors' samples. This chain uses TRBV5-5 with TRBJ2-5; D call uncertain. Here the CDR3 reads CASSLVLETQCF. The CDR3 coding sequence is TGTGCCAGCAGCCTGGTGCTGGAGACCCAGTGCTTC.